This T cell receptor beta chain derives from a study of T cell repertoires in cytomegalovirus infection. Study results and limitations: There were HLA-C-restricted CMV-specific TCR beta clonotypes dominating the ex vivo response.

This CDR3 region has 12 residues. Per germline, CDR1 KGHDR and CDR2 SFDVKD. V lost 1 base and J 5 bases, leaving 4 bases between the germline ends. One entry per CDR3 protein, called by TCRdb with MiXCR from the reads. The sample has more than 150,000 distinct CDR3 sequences, under 25% seen once. The table lists this clonotype with a few counts. Its matching antigen is unknown. Sequenced: PBMCs. This chain uses TRBV24-1 with TRBJ2-5; D unresolved. The origin of this receptor is a human donor in good health (CMV status not recorded). Some clones in this sample may be carry-over from other donors' samples. The CDR3 protein is CATSDFKETQYF. The CDR3 nucleotides read TGTGCCACCAGTGATTTTAAGGAGACCCAGTACTTC.